This passage covers 12 T cell receptor beta chains from one sample sequenced in a study of tumor and adjacent non-tumor tissue in lung cancer. Three rounds of nested PCR, following a modified ARM-PCR protocol, produced the TCRbeta library. TCRdb recomputed calls from the multiplex PCR reads with MiXCR, one row per CDR3 protein. Found here are some 93,000 distinct CDR3 sequences, 65% to 75% of them singletons; the top ten hold about 16%. No cell sorting was done before RNA was extracted from the tissue. The sequenced sample was lung tumor tissue. The source of these receptors is a man aged 60 to 69 with non-small cell lung cancer.

This clonotype was seen at least ten times. The chain is built from TRBV5-4 and TRBJ2-7, with 11 bases matching TRBD1. Germline CDR1 and CDR2: SGHNT and YYREEE (reference sequence). The CDR3 length is 16 residues. J was trimmed by 3 bases and V by 2 bases; bases with no gene match: 7. The CDR3 coding sequence is TGTGCCAGCAGCTTTGAGCCCGGGACAGGGGGCTACGAGCAGTACTTC. Its protein product is CASSFEPGTGGYEQYF.

J is TRBJ2-3 and V is TRBV14, with a weak D call TRBD2 (5 bases). The CDR3 loop spans 17 amino acids. Germline loops: CDR1 SGHDN, CDR2 FVKESK. V was clipped by 2 bases and J by 5 bases, with 20 bases between them. CDR3 amino acids: CASSQNQRTYGRDTQYF. The CDR3 nucleotides are TGTGCCAGCAGCCAAAATCAGCGGACTTACGGGCGAGATACGCAGTATTTT.

Details on this clonotype: The junction shows a germline mismatch at one end, possibly a read error. The chain combines TRBV4-2 with TRBJ1-5, with TRBD1 matching over 9 bases. CDR1 is LGHNA and CDR2 is YNFKEQ in the germline V gene. The CDR3 has 15 amino acids. CDR3 region: CASSEGQGHNQPRRF. CDR3 nucleotide sequence: TGTGCCAGCAGCGAGGGACAGGGACACAATCAGCCCCGGCGTTTT.

The chain is built from TRBV29-1 and TRBJ1-5; a weak D match, TRBD1 (5 bases). Germline CDR1 SQVTM, CDR2 ANQGSEA. The ends were cut back, 4 bases at V and 5 bases at J, with 12 bases in the middle. The CDR3 has 13 residues. The CDR3 reads CSVVAGLDQPQHF. The CDR3 nucleotides are TGCAGCGTTGTTGCAGGGTTGGATCAGCCCCAGCATTTT.

This clonotype was seen just once. The V and J genes are TRBV6-2 or TRBV6-3 and TRBJ2-7; 10 positions match TRBD2. Germline CDR1 reads MNHEY; CDR2 reads SVGEGT. The CDR3 loop spans 16 amino acids. The V and J ends lost 6 bases and 3 bases, in that order; junction bases with no gene match: 11. CDR3 sequence reads: CASSPPGTSEIYEQYF. The CDR3, as DNA: TGTGCCAGCAGCCCACCTGGGACTAGCGAGATCTACGAGCAGTACTTC.

Notes on this clonotype: This may come from a read error, since a much larger clone is one base off. CDR3 sequence: CSAYATVEAEAFF. In DNA form, the CDR3 reads TGCAGTGCGTACGCAACAGTGGAGGCTGAAGCTTTCTTT. The rearrangement joins TRBV20-1 to TRBJ1-1, with D unresolved. The CDR3 length is 13 residues. Germline V gives CDR1 DFQATT, CDR2 SNEGSKA (reference sequence). Deletions cut 6 bases from V and 6 bases from J, with 17 bases between.

This chain uses TRBV20-1 with TRBJ2-3; a weak D match, TRBD1 (5 bases). The better agreement between TRBJ1-5 and the DNA end casts doubt on the J call. Per the germline V gene, CDR1 is DFQATT and CDR2 is SNEGSKA (reference sequence). The CDR3 covers 15 residues. The CDR3 is CSATGTSGISDTQHF. CDR3 in DNA: TGCAGTGCTACTGGGACTAGCGGGATCTCAGATACGCAGCATTTT.

On this clonotype: This could be a read error, since a much larger clone is one nucleotide away. This CDR3 is missing its conserved last phenylalanine or tryptophan, likely due to a read error. This sequence joins TRBV6-5 and TRBJ1-4; 8 nucleotides align to TRBD1. Germline CDR1 is MNHEY and CDR2 is SVGAGI. The CDR3 spans 14 residues. The chain's CDR3 is CDSRTTGVDEKLFL. CDR3 in DNA: TGTGACAGCAGGACGACAGGGGTGGATGAAAAACTGTTTCTT.

As to this clonotype: A much larger clone is a single base away; this may be a read error. The V gene is TRBV12-3 or TRBV12-4, the J gene TRBJ2-1; 9 bases match TRBD1. CDR3 length: 14 residues. The CDR3 DNA reads as TGTGCCAGCAGCGCGACAGGGGGGGGCAATGGGCAGTTCTTC. It is translated as CASSATGGGNGQFF.

About this clonotype itself: As the CDR3 is not closed by the conserved phenylalanine or tryptophan, this likely results from a read error. This chain uses TRBV20-1 with TRBJ2-7; D might be TRBD1 (6 bases). This CDR3 has 14 residues. The V and J ends lost 0 bases and 3 bases respectively, with 12 bases between them. Germline V lookup: CDR1 DFQATT, CDR2 SNEGSKA (reference sequence). In nucleotides, the CDR3 is TGCAGTGCTAGAGATGCTCGGACAGTCTACGAGCAGTACTCC. Translation: CSARDARTVYEQYS.

This clonotype is a singleton in its sample. The V gene is TRBV11-3, the J gene TRBJ2-1; 7 nucleotides align to TRBD2. CDR1 is SGHNT, CDR2 YENEEA, per germline. With V trimmed by 0 bases and J by 8 bases, 16 bases remained unmatched. There are 18 residues in the CDR3. CDR3 amino acids: CASSLDKRLAASYDEQFF. The CDR3 coding sequence is TGTGCCAGCAGCTTAGATAAGAGGCTAGCGGCCTCCTATGATGAGCAGTTCTTC.

This clonotype was observed at least ten times. V and J are TRBV4-2 and TRBJ2-1; D tentatively fits TRBD1 or TRBD2 (5 bases each). From germline, CDR1 is LGHNA and CDR2 YNFKEQ. The V gene lost 3 bases and the J gene lost 10 bases, with 25 bases spanning the gap. This CDR3 is built from 17 residues. The CDR3: CASSQGGSGPSEEEQFF. The CDR3 DNA reads as TGTGCCAGCAGCCAGGGTGGGTCGGGGCCCTCGGAAGAAGAGCAGTTCTTC.